A single sample is the source of the 17 T cell receptor beta chains below, sequenced in a study of cytomegalovirus exposure and HLA in healthy donors. Amplification used 60 Vbeta primers and 13 Jbeta primers. Clones were read by immunoSEQ multiplex PCR, and TCRdb kept only the in-frame ones, dropping some. The repertoire includes some 220,000 clones, roughly 84% of them detected once, and about 0.25% sits in the top ten. Sequencing was carried out using PBMCs. The receptor source for this set is a girl aged 2 to 10 in good health and CMV-seronegative.

The chain employs TRBV6-1 and TRBJ1-2; a weak D match, TRBD1 (6 bases). CDR1 MNHNS and CDR2 SASEGT come from the germline V gene. This CDR3 region has 14 residues. Between the trimmed V and J ends, which lost 1 base and 10 bases, there was a span of 16 bases. CDR3 protein: CASSEEDRPQAYTF. The CDR3 nucleotides read TGTGCCAGCAGTGAAGAAGACAGGCCGCAGGCCTACACCTTC.

J is TRBJ2-3 and V is TRBV10-1; 8 bases agree with TRBD2. The CDR3 has 15 residues. Trimming took 3 bases from V and 1 from J; bases not matched to a gene: 3. The germline gives CDR1 WNHNN, CDR2 SYGVQD (reference sequence). The CDR3 sequence is CASSESSGRTDTQYF. In DNA, the CDR3 is TGCGCCAGCAGTGAATCTAGCGGGCGCACAGATACGCAGTATTTT.

J is TRBJ2-5 and V is TRBV29-1; D is possibly TRBD2 (6 bases). In germline, CDR1 is SQVTM, CDR2 ANQGSEA. This CDR3 contains 14 residues. V lost 0 bases to trimming and J lost 5 bases, with 13 bases between them. The CDR3 region is CSVEDRGSGETQYF. The CDR3, as DNA: TGCAGCGTTGAAGATCGTGGCAGCGGGGAGACCCAGTACTTC.

The rearrangement joins TRBV5-1 to TRBJ2-5; D is possibly TRBD1 (5 bases). The CDR3 has 13 residues. Germline V CDR1 and CDR2: SGHRS, YFSETQ. The germline V and J ends were trimmed by 5 bases and 4 bases, with 12 bases remaining between them. CDR3 DNA: TGCGCCAGCAGAGGCAGGGTCACAGAGACCCAGTACTTC. Translating gives CASRGRVTETQYF.

The chain carries TRBV4-1 and TRBJ2-2; maybe TRBD2 (5 bases). V lost 3 bases and J lost 4, with 18 bases in between. The length of the CDR3 is 17 residues. In germline, CDR1 is MGHRA, CDR2 YSYEKL. For the CDR3, the DNA is TGCGCCAGCAGCCACCCCGGGGTAGCGAGGTTCACCGGGGAGCTGTTTTTT. It specifies CASSHPGVARFTGELFF.

V and J are TRBV18 and TRBJ2-3, with D possibly matching TRBD2 (5 bases). The germline gives CDR1 KGHSH, CDR2 LQKENI. Trimming shortened V by 3 bases and J by 2 bases, and 9 bases separated the two germline ends. This CDR3 region has 14 residues. The CDR3 protein is CASSPGGHTDTQYF. As DNA, the CDR3 is TGTGCCAGCTCACCGGGCGGGCACACAGATACGCAGTATTTT.

V usage is TRBV30 and J usage is TRBJ2-7; 12 bases are shared with TRBD2. Germline CDR1 is GTSNPN and CDR2 is SVGIG (reference sequence). V was clipped by 0 bases and J by 1 base; unmatched bases: 7. The CDR3 length is 17 residues. The CDR3 sequence: CAWSVLRTSGTSYEQYF. The DNA for the CDR3 is TGTGCCTGGAGTGTACTTCGGACTAGCGGGACTTCCTACGAGCAGTACTTC.

V is TRBV5-1 and J is TRBJ1-6; a weak D match, TRBD1 (5 bases). Germline V CDR1 and CDR2: SGHRS, YFSETQ. The V end was cut by 1 base, the J end by 6 bases, with 14 bases between. The CDR3 has 16 residues. For the CDR3, the DNA is TGCGCCAGCAGCTTGTTCTCAACAGGCCCTAATTCACCCCTCCACTTT. Protein sequence: CASSLFSTGPNSPLHF.

The chain links TRBV5-1 to TRBJ2-7; 7 bases are a match to TRBD2. Trimming took 0 bases from V and 4 from J; bases not matched to a gene: 10. Germline lookup yields CDR1 SGHRS and CDR2 YFSETQ. The CDR3 length is 16 residues. The CDR3 reads CASSLGYGGSYYEQYF. For the CDR3, the DNA is TGCGCCAGCAGCTTGGGGTACGGCGGGAGCTATTACGAGCAGTACTTC.

This clone was found once. This rearrangement joins TRBV5-1 to TRBJ2-3; 7 nucleotides match TRBD1. With V trimmed by 0 bases and J by 3 bases, 4 bases remained unmatched. There are 15 residues in the CDR3. CDR1 is SGHRS and CDR2 is YFSETQ in the germline V gene. In DNA, the CDR3 is TGCGCCAGCAGCTTGGACAGGGGAATAACAGATACGCAGTATTTT. Translating it yields CASSLDRGITDTQYF.

The V and J genes are TRBV18 and TRBJ1-2; D is uncertain. Germline V gives CDR1 KGHSH, CDR2 LQKENI. V lost 3 bases and J 1 base, leaving 6 bases between the germline ends. This CDR3 has 13 amino acids. CDR3 region: CASSPGDNYGYTF. In DNA form, the CDR3 reads TGTGCCAGCTCACCTGGAGATAACTATGGCTACACCTTC.

The rearrangement uses TRBV9 and TRBJ1-1; 8 bases fit TRBD1. V shed 4 bases and J 5 bases; nucleotides not matched to a gene: 7. Per the germline V gene, CDR1 is SGDLS and CDR2 is YYNGEE. The CDR3 sequence is 14 residues long. CDR3 protein: CASSIQGEGTEAFF. CDR3 DNA: TGTGCCAGCAGCATACAGGGGGAGGGGACTGAAGCTTTCTTT.

J is TRBJ1-1 and V is TRBV9; weak D call: TRBD1 (5 bases). Germline V CDR1 and CDR2: SGDLS, YYNGEE. This CDR3 is 18 amino acids long. Trimming pared 0 bases from V and 1 base from J, leaving 19 bases between. CDR3 sequence (DNA): TGTGCCAGCAGCGTAGCTACGGGGGGGGGTATCTGGAACACTGAAGCTTTCTTT. It specifies CASSVATGGGIWNTEAFF. The variable domain in full, completed from reference TRBV9 and TRBJ1-1, reads DSGVTQTPKHLITATGQRVTLRCSPRSGDLSVYWYQQSLDQGLQFLIQYYNGEERAKGNILERFSAQQFPDLHSELNLSSLELGDSALYFCASSVATGGGIWNTEAFFGQGTRLTVV.

The chain joins TRBV4-1 to TRBJ1-2; D uncertain. The CDR3 length is 13 residues. Trimming left V 1 base short and J 2 bases short, with 5 bases between. Germline V gene sequence: CDR1 MGHRA, CDR2 YSYEKL. Here the CDR3 reads CASSQGENYGYTF. CDR3 in DNA: TGCGCCAGCAGCCAAGGGGAGAACTATGGCTACACCTTC.

This sequence joins TRBV19 and TRBJ2-5, with TRBD2 matching over 12 bases. V trimming: 4 bases; J trimming: 3 bases; junction bases outside the gene matches: 3. Per the germline V gene, CDR1 is LNHDA and CDR2 is SQIVND (reference sequence). The CDR3 sequence is 15 residues long. The CDR3 sequence is CASSRLAGGEETQYF. For the CDR3, the DNA is TGTGCCAGTAGTAGGCTAGCGGGGGGGGAAGAGACCCAGTACTTC.

This clone was found once. The genes are TRBV19 and TRBJ1-5; D is uncertain. The V and J ends lost 5 bases and 9 bases respectively, with 14 bases between them. CDR1 and CDR2 (germline): LNHDA, SQIVND (reference sequence). The CDR3 covers 13 residues. The CDR3 protein is CASSPGGVGPQHF. In DNA form, the CDR3 reads TGTGCCAGTAGTCCCGGCGGCGTAGGGCCCCAGCATTTT.

This chain joins TRBV10-2 and TRBJ1-1; D is unresolved. Germline CDR1 and CDR2: WSHSY and SAAADI. Trimming cost V 1 base and J 5 bases, with 8 bases left between them. This CDR3 region has 13 residues. CDR3 amino acids: CASSEWADTEAFF. In DNA form, the CDR3 reads TGCGCCAGCAGTGAGTGGGCTGATACTGAAGCTTTCTTT.